This TCR beta chain was retrieved from a study of blood T cell repertoires in COVID-19. Study-wide background: There were acute and convalescent COVID-19 samples, and they came from the United States, Italy and Spain. PBMCs, B-cell-depleted T cells, or T cells were the source of the cDNA or gDNA that made up the material.

Only in-frame clones appear in the TCRdb table, and some are missing; sequencing was by immunoSEQ multiplex PCR. The sample yields 100,000 to 150,000 clones, around three quarters seen once. V was trimmed by 4 bases and J by 6 bases, leaving 11 bases between them. This CDR3 has 13 residues. CDR1 SGHTA and CDR2 FQGNSA come from the germline V gene. The specimen was peripheral blood. This clonotype was sampled from a man in his forties or fifties with active or convalescent COVID-19. The chain combines TRBV7-2 with TRBJ2-3; D perhaps matches TRBD1 (6 bases). In nucleotides, the CDR3 is TGTGCCAGCAGCTATCAAAGGGGGGATACGCAGTATTTT. Translated, it gives CASSYQRGDTQYF.